This T cell receptor beta chain was sequenced in a study of T cells in Graves' hyperthyroidism and ophthalmopathy. RNA transcripts were the template for amplifying TCR beta CDR3 regions. First-round RT-PCR of the TCR CDR3 relied on the HTBI primer set. TCRdb itself ran the multiplex PCR reads through MiXCR, one entry per CDR3 protein. The sample shows a few hundred thousand distinct CDR3 sequences, 15% to 18% of them seen only once. This clonotype was seen ten or more times. Its antigen is still unknown. General study points: Most thyroid clonotypes with frequency above 0.001 were detected in blood.

The CDR3 has 14 residues. Trimming took off 0 bases at V and 4 bases at J, with 9 bases between the two ends. CDR1 and CDR2 from the germline V gene are SGHAT and FQNNGV. The receptor was derived from a woman aged 18-29 years with Graves' hyperthyroidism. Source material: blood. This chain uses TRBV11-2 with TRBJ1-2; D not certain. The CDR3 here is CASSLDRRAYGYTF. For the CDR3, the DNA is TGTGCCAGCAGCTTAGATCGGCGAGCCTATGGCTACACCTTC.